A single sample gave rise to the 29 T cell receptor beta chains below, sequenced in a study of cytomegalovirus exposure and HLA in healthy donors. A multiplex PCR was run with 60 Vbeta primers and 13 Jbeta primers. TCRdb keeps only in-frame clones here, not all; method: immunoSEQ multiplex PCR. The table lists some 120,000 clones, under 85% of them singletons. The sequenced sample was PBMCs. The receptors originated from a man younger than 35 in good health and CMV-seropositive.

V is TRBV14 and J is TRBJ1-1; no clear D. The CDR3 totals 16 residues. Trimming pared 2 bases from V and 0 bases from J, leaving 13 bases between. Germline assignment: CDR1 SGHDN and CDR2 FVKESK. The CDR3 reads CASSQQANLMNTEAFF. CDR3 nucleotide sequence: TGTGCCAGCAGCCAACAAGCAAATCTTATGAACACTGAAGCTTTCTTT.

The rearrangement uses TRBV9 and TRBJ2-2, with 9 positions matching TRBD2. The trim removed 3 bases at V and 7 bases at J, leaving 19 bases unmatched. CDR1 SGDLS and CDR2 YYNGEE come from the germline V gene. The CDR3 is made up of 19 amino acids. The CDR3 reads CASSAQVGDGGGAGGELFF. In DNA form, the CDR3 reads TGTGCCAGCAGCGCGCAAGTTGGGGATGGCGGGGGGGCCGGCGGGGAGCTGTTTTTT. Based on the CDR3 plus reference TRBV9 and TRBJ2-2, the full variable domain is DSGVTQTPKHLITATGQRVTLRCSPRSGDLSVYWYQQSLDQGLQFLIQYYNGEERAKGNILERFSAQQFPDLHSELNLSSLELGDSALYFCASSAQVGDGGGAGGELFFGEGSRLTVL.

The CDR3, as DNA: TGTGCCAGCAGTTTATGGCTGGGGGTTAGGTTTGGACAGTTCAGCTCTGGGGCCAACGTCCTGACTTTC. Protein: CASSLWLGVRFGQFSSGANVLTF. V and J are TRBV28 and TRBJ2-6; D is possibly TRBD1 (6 bases). The V end was cut by 0 bases, the J end by 0 bases, with 27 bases between. From germline, CDR1 is MDHEN and CDR2 SYDVKM. This CDR3 is 23 amino acids long.

This chain uses TRBV2 with TRBJ1-1; D may be TRBD1 (5 bases). The CDR3 has 15 amino acids. In germline, CDR1 is SNHLY, CDR2 FYNNEI. Trimming removed 5 bases at V and 9 bases at J, with 22 bases between. The CDR3: CASSSFLGGVYKAFF. In DNA, the CDR3 is TGTGCCAGCAGTAGTTTCTTGGGGGGGGTTTATAAAGCTTTCTTT.

This CDR3 reads CASFPSRTSGGHFTDTQYF. As DNA, the CDR3 is TGTGCCAGCTTCCCCTCCAGGACTAGCGGGGGCCACTTCACAGATACGCAGTATTTT. The rearrangement uses TRBV18 and TRBJ2-3, with 13 positions matching TRBD2. The CDR3 loop spans 19 amino acids. V trimming: 7 bases; J trimming: 2 bases; junction bases outside the gene matches: 15. Germline CDR1 is KGHSH and CDR2 is LQKENI.

This rearrangement joins TRBV27 to TRBJ1-1; possible D gene TRBD1, 6 bases. This CDR3 region has 16 residues. V was shortened by 1 base and J by 0 bases, with 12 bases between the two germline ends. Germline V gene sequence: CDR1 MNHEY, CDR2 SMNVEV (reference sequence). The CDR3 nucleotides are TGTGCCAGCAGTTTATTTTTGGGACAAATGAACACTGAAGCTTTCTTT. Its translation: CASSLFLGQMNTEAFF.

Remarks on this clone: Given the absence of the conserved phenylalanine or tryptophan at the CDR3 end, a read error is likely. This chain connects TRBV9 to TRBJ1-2; D is undetermined. The CDR3 is made up of 13 amino acids. The ends were cut back, 0 bases at V and 8 bases at J, with 11 bases in the middle. Germline loops: CDR1 SGDLS, CDR2 YYNGEE. CDR3: CASSVGEGSGYTL. The CDR3 DNA is TGTGCCAGCAGCGTAGGCGAGGGATCGGGCTACACCCTC.

The chain recombines TRBV9 with TRBJ1-2; D is unclear. V dropped 0 bases and J dropped 0 bases, with 12 bases sitting between them. Germline CDR1 reads SGDLS; CDR2 reads YYNGEE. The length of the CDR3 is 16 residues. DNA of the CDR3: TGTGCCAGCAGCGTAGGGGGAGGGTCCCCTAACTATGGCTACACCTTC. The encoded protein is CASSVGGGSPNYGYTF.

This chain links TRBV7-9 with TRBJ2-3, with D unresolved. The V gene's germline CDR1 is SEHNR and CDR2 FQNEAQ (reference sequence). The CDR3 runs to 14 residues. V was clipped by 4 bases and J by 6 bases, with 14 bases between them. The CDR3 spells CASSWVAPRDTQYF. CDR3 DNA sequence: TGTGCCAGCAGCTGGGTGGCCCCGCGGGATACGCAGTATTTT.

This clone has a single count. This chain joins TRBV7-9 and TRBJ2-7; the D gene is possibly TRBD1 (5 bases). This CDR3 has 14 residues. The V end lost 1 base, the J end lost 3 bases, and 10 bases lay between the germline ends. Germline-derived CDR1 and CDR2 are SEHNR and FQNEAQ (reference sequence). The chain's CDR3 is CASSLVAQGYEQYF. The CDR3 DNA reads TGTGCCAGCAGCTTAGTGGCGCAGGGCTACGAGCAGTACTTC.

The chain employs TRBV7-4 and TRBJ1-2; 8 positions match TRBD1. The CDR3 has 17 residues. The germline V gene has CDR1 SGHVT and CDR2 SQSDAQ. The V segment lost 5 bases and the J segment 4 bases; nucleotides outside the gene matches: 15. This CDR3 reads CASSPRDRTRISYGYTF. CDR3 nucleotide sequence: TGTGCCAGCAGCCCCCGGGACAGGACAAGGATTTCCTATGGCTACACCTTC.

The V and J genes are TRBV5-1 and TRBJ1-2; 8 bases map to TRBD1. This CDR3 has 17 residues. The ends lost 0 bases at V and 1 base at J; junction bases unmatched: 8. Looked up from germline, CDR1 is SGHRS and CDR2 is YFSETQ. The CDR3 is CASSLGTGTVDNYGYTF. The CDR3, as DNA: TGCGCCAGCAGCTTGGGGACAGGGACGGTCGATAACTATGGCTACACCTTC.

The chain is built from TRBV9 and TRBJ1-2, with D perhaps TRBD1 (5 bases). V gave up 4 bases and J gave up 1 base, with 8 bases separating them. Per the germline V gene, CDR1 is SGDLS and CDR2 is YYNGEE. CDR3 size: 13 residues. The CDR3 DNA follows: TGTGCCAGCAGCCCCCAGGGTAACTATGGCTACACCTTC. Translating it yields CASSPQGNYGYTF.

This rearrangement joins TRBV5-1 to TRBJ1-6; 9 bases match TRBD1. This CDR3 has 16 residues. Trimming at V came to 2 bases and at J to 6 bases, leaving 6 bases not matched to a gene. CDR1 and CDR2 from the germline V gene are SGHRS and YFSETQ. The DNA for the CDR3 is TGCGCCAGCAGCTTTTGGGGGACAGGGAGTAATTCACCCCTCCACTTT. This codes for CASSFWGTGSNSPLHF.

The chain joins TRBV7-6 to TRBJ2-2, with 8 bases lining up with TRBD1. CDR3 length: 13 residues. Germline loops: CDR1 SGHVS, CDR2 FNYEAQ. Unmatched junction bases numbered 3, after V lost 6 bases and J lost 6 bases. For the CDR3, the DNA is TGTGCCAGCAGTAAGACAGGGGCCGGGGAGCTGTTTTTT. This gives the protein CASSKTGAGELFF.

The chain is built from TRBV29-1 and TRBJ2-7, with 9 bases aligning to TRBD1. CDR1 and CDR2 (germline): SQVTM, ANQGSEA. The CDR3 totals 15 residues. Unmatched junction bases numbered 7, after V lost 2 bases and J lost 2 bases. This chain's CDR3 is CSVERGDRETYEQYF. The CDR3 coding sequence is TGCAGCGTTGAAAGAGGGGACAGGGAAACCTACGAGCAGTACTTC.

Within the sample, this clone is medium-sized. The same CDR3 is also encoded by other DNA sequences in this sample. The rearrangement joins TRBV5-4 to TRBJ1-1; D unclear. V gave up 0 bases and J gave up 1 base, with 7 bases separating them. The CDR3 sequence is 14 residues long. The germline V gene has CDR1 SGHNT and CDR2 YYREEE (reference sequence). The CDR3 reads CASSLARANTEAFF. The DNA for the CDR3 is TGTGCCAGCAGCTTGGCCCGCGCGAACACTGAAGCTTTCTTT.

The chain uses TRBV5-4 and TRBJ1-2, with 9 bases aligning to TRBD1. The germline V gene encodes CDR1 SGHNT and CDR2 YYREEE (reference sequence). V shed 4 bases, J shed 4 bases, and the junction held 8 bases outside the gene matches. This CDR3 has 15 residues. The CDR3 DNA reads TGTGCCAGCAGCACCCCCGGGACAGGGAGCTATGGCTACACCTTC. The encoded protein is CASSTPGTGSYGYTF.

J is TRBJ2-3 and V is TRBV9, with TRBD1 as a possible D gene (6 bases). Per germline, CDR1 SGDLS and CDR2 YYNGEE. The CDR3 is 17 amino acids. V was cut by 0 bases and J by 0 bases, with 14 bases left in between. The CDR3 coding sequence is TGTGCCAGCAGCGTAGCTGTGACAGGATTTAGCACAGATACGCAGTATTTT. Translated: CASSVAVTGFSTDTQYF.

The chain joins TRBV21-1 to TRBJ1-2; the tabulated D call, TRBD1, remains unverified against the DNA. TRBV21-1 is flagged as a pseudogene. The CDR3 length is 16 residues. The CDR3 nucleotides are TGTGCCAGCGACGGGACAGACAATAGTACTAACTATGGCTACACCTTC. This gives the protein CASDGTDNSTNYGYTF.

The chain combines TRBV6-5 with TRBJ1-2, with 7 nucleotides matching TRBD1. With V trimmed by 0 bases and J by 8 bases, 3 bases remained unmatched. The CDR3 runs to 13 residues. Germline CDR1 reads MNHEY; CDR2 reads SVGAGI. The CDR3 here is CASSYSTGNGYTF. Here the CDR3 DNA reads TGTGCCAGCAGTTACTCGACAGGGAACGGCTACACCTTC.

There are a few counts of this clone. Other nucleotide sequences in the sample specify the same CDR3. For the CDR3, the DNA is TGTGCCACCCTTAGCGGGGGGCATGAAGAGACCCAGTACTTC. Protein: CATLSGGHEETQYF. The chain links TRBV6-1 to TRBJ2-5, with TRBD2 identical over 10 bases. Germline lookup yields CDR1 MNHNS and CDR2 SASEGT. This CDR3 comprises 14 residues. V lost 10 bases to trimming and J lost 3 bases; unmatched junction nucleotides: 8.

V usage is TRBV7-9 and J usage is TRBJ2-7; the D gene is possibly TRBD1 (5 bases). Germline-derived CDR1 and CDR2 are SEHNR and FQNEAQ (reference sequence). Deletions cut 6 bases from V and 0 bases from J, with 12 bases between. The CDR3 consists of 14 residues. The CDR3: CASSLTVSSYEQYF. CDR3 nucleotides: TGTGCCAGCAGTTTGACAGTGAGCTCCTACGAGCAGTACTTC.

The chain combines TRBV6-6 with TRBJ1-5; TRBD1 is a possible D gene (6 bases). There are 12 residues in the CDR3. The germline gives CDR1 MNHNY, CDR2 SVGAGI (reference sequence). V was pared by 8 bases and J by 5 bases, with 10 bases between. The DNA for the CDR3 is TGTGCCAGCGGACAGATAGATCAGCCCCAGCATTTT. Translation: CASGQIDQPQHF.

This clone occurred a few times. The chain couples TRBV5-4 to TRBJ2-7; 8 nucleotides align to TRBD2. The germline V gene has CDR1 SGHNT and CDR2 YYREEE (reference sequence). V was pared by 0 bases and J by 4 bases, with 6 bases of the junction left unmatched. CDR3 length equals 15 residues. The CDR3 loop is CASSLAVGGGYEQYF. CDR3 sequence (DNA): TGTGCCAGCAGCTTGGCTGTCGGGGGGGGGTACGAGCAGTACTTC.

The V call is TRBV14, the J call TRBJ1-2; D might be TRBD1 (6 bases). The CDR3 extends over 16 amino acids. V was pared by 0 bases and J by 5 bases, with 16 bases between. The germline CDR1 and CDR2 sequences are SGHDN and FVKESK. The CDR3 DNA is TGTGCCAGCAGCCAAGATTTTGCAGGGGCGCTTTATGGCTACACCTTC. Amino acid sequence: CASSQDFAGALYGYTF.

The rearrangement links TRBV5-1 to TRBJ2-7, with TRBD1 as a possible D gene (5 bases). There are 14 residues in the CDR3. V was cut by 0 bases and J by 3 bases, with 10 bases left in between. Germline V gene sequence: CDR1 SGHRS, CDR2 YFSETQ. CDR3 sequence reads: CASSLAQGIYEQYF. The CDR3 DNA reads TGCGCCAGCAGCTTGGCTCAGGGTATCTACGAGCAGTACTTC.

The chain recombines TRBV2 with TRBJ2-5; D is possibly TRBD2 (7 bases). V was clipped by 4 bases and J by 1 base, with 13 bases between them. Germline V CDR1 and CDR2: SNHLY, FYNNEI. CDR3 length: 15 amino acids. CDR3: CASSAGGGFQETQYF. The CDR3 DNA follows: TGTGCCAGCAGTGCGGGCGGGGGCTTCCAAGAGACCCAGTACTTC.

The chain couples TRBV2 to TRBJ1-1, with D perhaps matching TRBD1 (5 bases). CDR1 is SNHLY, CDR2 FYNNEI, per germline. This CDR3 contains 16 residues. The germline V and J ends were trimmed by 6 bases and 0 bases, with 17 bases remaining between them. CDR3 sequence (DNA): TGTGCCAGCAGGGCGGGGGGGTATTTTGTGAACACTGAAGCTTTCTTT. Its translation: CASRAGGYFVNTEAFF.